The entry that follows covers one T cell receptor beta chain sequence. This sample is part of a study of OX40 agonist ivuxolimab in advanced cancers. Study-wide background: Patients were infused with ivuxolimab every 2 weeks at 0.01 to 10 mg/kg.

Trimming removed 0 bases from V and 9 bases from J, with 12 bases in between. Germline V gene sequence: CDR1 LGHNT, CDR2 FRNRAP. There are 14 residues in the CDR3. Repertoires were generated with immunoSEQ multiplex PCR, while TCRdb's copy carries only in-frame clones and drops some. Of some 120,000 clones listed, roughly 90% are singletons. The chain uses TRBV12-5 and TRBJ2-1; D ambiguous. The source is an adult with an advanced solid tumor such as melanoma, head and neck, liver or kidney cancer. The specimen was CD4+ or CD8+ T cells sorted from blood, collected in a trial of the OX40 agonist ivuxolimab. Here the CDR3 reads CASGLVPASSEQFF. DNA for the CDR3: TGTGCTAGTGGTTTGGTACCCGCGAGTAGTGAGCAGTTCTTC.